The following is a T cell receptor beta chain sequence with its context. This table comes from immunoSEQ multiplex PCR, and its TCRdb copy is limited to in-frame clones, with some not included. The repertoire holds about 100,000 clones, with roughly half as singletons. This sample was included in a study of shared clonotypes between healthy human individuals. Germline assignment: CDR1 SGHRS and CDR2 YFSETQ. V was clipped by 1 base and J by 8 bases, with 13 bases between them. This CDR3 spans 14 amino acids. The material sequenced was PBMCs. The genes are TRBV5-1 and TRBJ2-1; possible D gene TRBD1, 6 bases. This clonotype originated in a woman in her forties in good health. Some clones in this sample may be carry-over from other donors' samples. Written as DNA, the CDR3 is TGCGCCAGCAGCTTGCTGCCAGGGGTGCATGAGCAGTTCTTC. Translated: CASSLLPGVHEQFF.